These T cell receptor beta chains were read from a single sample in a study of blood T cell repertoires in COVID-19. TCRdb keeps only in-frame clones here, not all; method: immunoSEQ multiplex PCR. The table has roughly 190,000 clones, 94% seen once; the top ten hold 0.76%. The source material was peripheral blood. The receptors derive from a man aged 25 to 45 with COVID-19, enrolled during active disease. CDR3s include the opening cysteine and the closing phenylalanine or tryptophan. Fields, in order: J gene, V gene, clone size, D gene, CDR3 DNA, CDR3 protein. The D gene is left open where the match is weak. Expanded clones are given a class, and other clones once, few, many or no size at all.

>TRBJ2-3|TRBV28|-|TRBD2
TGTGCCAGCAGCCCCGGGGGTAGCGGGGGGCCTCCCATCTCTTTT
CASSPGGSGGPPISF
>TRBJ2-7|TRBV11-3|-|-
TGTGCCAGCAGCTTCCCGGGGAGCTCCTACGAGCAGTACTTC
CASSFPGSSYEQYF
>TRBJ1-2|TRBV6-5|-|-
TGTGCCAGCAGTAACCCAGGCAGCAGCTATGGCTACACCTTC
CASSNPGSSYGYTF
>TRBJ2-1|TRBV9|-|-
TGTGCCAGCAGCGCCCTAGAGGTGGTAAATGAGCAGTTCTTC
CASSALEVVNEQFF
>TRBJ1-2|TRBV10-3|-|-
TGTGCCATCTCTGCCAGGCAATCGGATGGCTACACCTTC
CAISARQSDGYTF
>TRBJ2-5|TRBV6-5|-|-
TGTGCCAGCAGTACGGGGGTCCGAGAGACCCAGTACTTC
CASSTGVRETQYF
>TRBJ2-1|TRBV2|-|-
TGTGCCAGCCACCCTTTTAACAGGGAAACTGAGCAGTTCTTC
CASHPFNRETEQFF
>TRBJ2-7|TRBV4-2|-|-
TGTGCCAGCAGCCAAGGTGCGGGGGCCCTCGACGAGCAGTACTTC
CASSQGAGALDEQYF
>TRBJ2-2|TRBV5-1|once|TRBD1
TGCGCCAGCAGCTTGTCCGGACAGGGGGCAAGGGAGCTGTTTTTT
CASSLSGQGARELFF
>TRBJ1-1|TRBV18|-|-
TGTGCCAGCTCACCACCTAGCCAATCTAGGACTGAAGCTTTCTTT
CASSPPSQSRTEAFF
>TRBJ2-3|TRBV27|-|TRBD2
TGTGCCAGCAGCAGACTAGCGGGGGGCGGGGGCACAGATACGCAGTATTTT
CASSRLAGGGGTDTQYF
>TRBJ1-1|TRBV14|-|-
TGTGCCAGCAGCCAAGATCGGAGGAACACTGAAGCTTTCTTT
CASSQDRRNTEAFF
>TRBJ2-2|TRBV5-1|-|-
TGCGCCAGCAGCTTGCAGGCAGGGAACACCGGGGAGCTGTTTTTT
CASSLQAGNTGELFF
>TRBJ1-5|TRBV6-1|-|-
TGTGCCAGCAGTGAAGCTGGGCAGGGGATTCAGCCCCAGCATTTT
CASSEAGQGIQPQHF
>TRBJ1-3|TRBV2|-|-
TGTGCCAGCAGTCTATTTGGAGCCGGAAACACCATATATTTT
CASSLFGAGNTIYF
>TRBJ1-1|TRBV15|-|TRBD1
TGTGCCACCAGTACAGGGGTACGGAACACTGAAGCTTTCTTT
CATSTGVRNTEAFF
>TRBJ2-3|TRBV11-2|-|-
TGTGCCAGCAGCCGTCTACAGGGTAGCACAGATACGCAGTATTTT
CASSRLQGSTDTQYF
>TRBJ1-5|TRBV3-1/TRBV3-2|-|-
TGTGCCAGCAGCCAAGATCGGGATCAGCCCCAGCATTTT
CASSQDRDQPQHF
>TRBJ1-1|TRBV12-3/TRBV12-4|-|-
TGTGCCAGCAGCCCCATCCCGGGGTACGCTTTCTTT
CASSPIPGYAFF
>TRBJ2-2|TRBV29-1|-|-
TGCAGCGTGGAGGGAGGTTTCAGCGGGGAGCTGTTTTTT
CSVEGGFSGELFF
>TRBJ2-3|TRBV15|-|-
TGTGCCACCAGCAGCGGTAGGACTAGCACAGATACGCAGTATTTT
CATSSGRTSTDTQYF
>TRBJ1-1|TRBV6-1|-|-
TGTGCCAGCAGTGAACGTAGGGGGACTGAAGCTTTCTTT
CASSERRGTEAFF
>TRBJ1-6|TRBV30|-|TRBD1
TGTGCCTGGAGTGTATGGGGGACACAGGGGAACTCACCCCTCCACTTT
CAWSVWGTQGNSPLHF
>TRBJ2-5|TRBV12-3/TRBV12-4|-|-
TGTGCCAGCAGCCGAACAGGGACAGAGACCCAGTACTTC
CASSRTGTETQYF
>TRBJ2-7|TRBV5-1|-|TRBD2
TGCGCCAGCAGCCGGGGACTAGCGGGGGAAAGGGACGAGCAGTACTTC
CASSRGLAGERDEQYF
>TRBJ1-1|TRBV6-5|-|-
TGTGCCAGCAGTTTAGATAGGAACACTGAAGCTTTCTTT
CASSLDRNTEAFF
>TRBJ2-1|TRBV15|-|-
TGTGCCACCAGCAGTCCGGGACTGGCTTACAATGAGCAGTTCTTC
CATSSPGLAYNEQFF
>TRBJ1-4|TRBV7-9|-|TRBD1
TGTGCCAGCAGCTTAGGTACGGGGACAGAGAGTGAAAAACTGTTTTTT
CASSLGTGTESEKLFF
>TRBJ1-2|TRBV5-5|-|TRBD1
TGTGCCAGCAGCTTGGAGGGACAGGGGGCGAGCTACACCTTC
CASSLEGQGASYTF
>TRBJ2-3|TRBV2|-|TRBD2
TGTGCCAGCAGTGATCGGGGGGGCGCAGATACGCAGTATTTT
CASSDRGGADTQYF
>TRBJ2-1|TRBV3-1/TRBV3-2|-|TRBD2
TGTGCCAGCAGCCGCGGACTAGCGGGGGCCCTGGGGGAGCAGTTCTTC
CASSRGLAGALGEQFF
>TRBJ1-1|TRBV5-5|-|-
TGTGCCAGCGGCTCTATCGGGACTCTGAACACTGAAGCTTTCTTT
CASGSIGTLNTEAFF
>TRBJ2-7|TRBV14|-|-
TGTGCCAGCAGCCAAGGACTCCAGCACTACGAGCAGTACTTC
CASSQGLQHYEQYF
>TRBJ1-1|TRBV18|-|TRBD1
TGTGCCAGCTCACCAACAAGGCAGGGGGGCACTGAAGCTTTCTTT
CASSPTRQGGTEAFF
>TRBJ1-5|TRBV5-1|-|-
TGCGCCAGCAGCTTGGCTCCGGGTCCAAATCAGCCCCAGCATTTT
CASSLAPGPNQPQHF
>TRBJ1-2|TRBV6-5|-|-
TGTGCCAGCAGTTACTCCGGGGGGGCGCTCGAAGGCTACACCTTC
CASSYSGGALEGYTF
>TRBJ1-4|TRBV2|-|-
TGTGCCAGCCGGACACAGGGAAAACTGTTTTTT
CASRTQGKLFF
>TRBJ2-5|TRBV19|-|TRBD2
TGTGCCAGTAGTATCCCCCGCGGAGCGGGGGGCCAAGAGACCCAGTACTTC
CASSIPRGAGGQETQYF
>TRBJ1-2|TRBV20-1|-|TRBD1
TGCAGTGCTAGCGACAGGGAGGGCTACACCTTC
CSASDREGYTF
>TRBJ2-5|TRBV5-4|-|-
TGTGCCAGCAGCTTGGAAGGGGCTTGGGAGACCCAGTACTTC
CASSLEGAWETQYF
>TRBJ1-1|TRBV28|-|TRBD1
TGTGCCAGCAGCCTTTACCCGAAGGGGGCAAACACTGAAGCTTTCTTT
CASSLYPKGANTEAFF
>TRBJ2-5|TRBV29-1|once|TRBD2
TGCAGCGCAAACCGTGGGGGGGGGTACCAAGAGACCCAGTACTTC
CSANRGGGYQETQYF
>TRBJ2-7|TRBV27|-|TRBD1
TGTGCCAGCAGTTCCTCGGGGGACAGGGGGCCCTACGAGCAGTACTTC
CASSSSGDRGPYEQYF
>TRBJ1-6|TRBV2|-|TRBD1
TGTGCCAGCAGTGAAGGAGGGACAGGGTATAATTCACCCCTCCACTTT
CASSEGGTGYNSPLHF
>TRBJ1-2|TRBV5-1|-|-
TGCGCCAGCACCGGCGGAGGGGAGGATGGCTACACCTTC
CASTGGGEDGYTF
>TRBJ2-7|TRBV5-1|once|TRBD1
TGCGCCAGCAGTTCCAACCCCCCGGGACAGGGTGGGTACGAGCAGTACTTC
CASSSNPPGQGGYEQYF
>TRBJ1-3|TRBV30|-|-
TGTGCCTGGAACGGGGTATCTGGAAACACCATATATTTT
CAWNGVSGNTIYF
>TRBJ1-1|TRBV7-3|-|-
TGTGCCAGCAGCTTAACTTCGGGGGACACTGAAGCTTTCTTT
CASSLTSGDTEAFF
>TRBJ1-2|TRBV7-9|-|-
TGTGCCAGCGGGCCTCCTGGCTATGGCTACACCTTC
CASGPPGYGYTF
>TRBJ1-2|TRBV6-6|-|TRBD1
TGTGCCAGCGGACAGGGGGCGTACGGCTACACCTTC
CASGQGAYGYTF